In its sample, the clone carrying this TCR beta chain was seen once. V gave up 2 bases and J gave up 4 bases; unmatched junction bases: 4. CDR1 is SGHRS and CDR2 is YFSETQ in the germline V gene. The CDR3 runs 15 residues. Profiled with immunoSEQ multiplex PCR; TCRdb holds only in-frame clones, not every one. Found here are about 74,000 clones, approximately 87% of them singletons; the top ten hold 3.5% to 5%. This sample was taken from a study of PD-L1 blockade in urothelial cancer. Noted time point: pretreatment peripheral blood. The chain recombines TRBV5-1 with TRBJ2-3; TRBD2 aligns across 10 bases. The source material was PBMCs, sampled around atezolizumab (anti-PD-L1) treatment. The sequence was collected from a man in his 70s with urothelial cancer. The CDR3 spells CASSFGAGGADTQYF. The DNA for the CDR3 is TGCGCCAGCAGCTTTGGAGCGGGAGGGGCAGATACGCAGTATTTT.